The 27 T cell receptor beta chains listed next were all sequenced from one sample in a study of read filtering for tumor transcriptome and immune sequencing (dated by TCRdb to 2020 to 2022). Data came from an Illumina HiSeq 4000. TCR libraries were constructed from about 400 ng RNA using the Immunoverse kit, and molecular barcoded adaptors covering alpha/delta and beta/gamma chains were employed. TCRdb's own reprocessing of the public reads used fastp at Q25 and MiXCR and kept productive beta chains. A single entry per CDR3 protein holds the most common genes and DNA from its merged rows. This sample lists tens of thousands of distinct CDR3 sequences; about 10% were detected once. The leading ten clones occupy about 35% of the sample. The sample comprised a population of CD138-negative cells sorted from bone marrow. The intended sense of this specimen's cell subset or site label: bone marrow mononuclear cells depleted of CD138+ plasma/myeloma cells by negative magnetic selection. These receptor sequences come from a donor aged 40 or older with multiple myeloma.

This clonotype was picked up many times. This chain joins TRBV20-1 and TRBJ2-7; D possibly corresponds to TRBD1 (6 bases). Germline CDR1 DFQATT, CDR2 SNEGSKA (reference sequence). The CDR3 spans 15 residues. V lost 3 bases, J lost 5 bases, and 20 bases lay in between. CDR3 nucleotides: TGCAGTGCTAGGACCGAAAGGGGGTTTCCGGACGAGCAGTACTTC. Amino acids: CSARTERGFPDEQYF.

This clonotype was detected many times. The CDR3 DNA reads TGTGCCAGCAGCCGGACCCCGCTAGCGGGGGGAGAGACCCAGTACTTC. Encoded protein: CASSRTPLAGGETQYF. V usage is TRBV9 and J usage is TRBJ2-5, with 11 bases that match TRBD2. CDR1 and CDR2 (germline): SGDLS, YYNGEE. This CDR3 spans 16 amino acids. V lost 4 bases, J lost 4 bases, and 9 bases stayed unmatched.

This clonotype was recorded at least ten times. The chain combines TRBV7-2 with TRBJ2-1, with a possible D match to TRBD1 (5 bases). With 5 bases removed from V and 9 bases from J, the gap between germline ends came to 17 bases. This CDR3 spans 14 amino acids. Germline V gene sequence: CDR1 SGHTA, CDR2 FQGNSA. The CDR3 sequence is CASSPRQMMSEQFF. In nucleotides, the CDR3 is TGTGCCAGCAGCCCAAGACAGATGATGAGTGAGCAGTTCTTC.

In this sample, this clonotype turned up many times. This rearrangement joins TRBV4-2 to TRBJ2-5; 11 bases agree with TRBD2. The germline CDR1 and CDR2 sequences are LGHNA and YNFKEQ. CDR3 size: 17 residues. Trimming cost V 1 base and J 3 bases; bases outside gene matches: 7. CDR3 bases: TGTGCCAGCAGCCAAGGCGCCCTGGGACTAGCGGAAGAGACCCAGTACTTC. Its protein product is CASSQGALGLAEETQYF.

Comment on this clonotype: This likely comes from a read error, as the CDR3 has no conserved phenylalanine or tryptophan at its end. This chain joins TRBV28 and TRBJ2-5, with unresolved D. V was cut by 3 bases and J by 6 bases, with 17 bases left in between. Germline V gene sequence: CDR1 MDHEN, CDR2 SYDVKM. The CDR3 covers 15 residues. In nucleotides, the CDR3 is TGTGCCAGCAGTTTTGGTCGAGTTTCGGAACAGACCCAGTACCTC. Protein: CASSFGRVSEQTQYL.

This clonotype appeared a single time. This likely traces to a read error, being one base from a far larger clone. The chain combines TRBV11-2 with TRBJ2-6; 8 nucleotides align to TRBD1. This CDR3 contains 17 residues. Germline assignment: CDR1 SGHAT and CDR2 FQNNGV. The chain's CDR3 is CACSHRYRGSGANVLTF. The CDR3 DNA follows: TGTGCCTGCAGCCACCGGTACAGGGGGTCAGGGGCCAACGTCCTGACTTTC.

This clonotype was detected many times. The genes are TRBV18 and TRBJ2-3; D unresolved. The length of the CDR3 is 15 residues. Germline V lookup: CDR1 KGHSH, CDR2 LQKENI. Between the trimmed V and J ends, which lost 8 bases and 2 bases, there was a span of 17 bases. The CDR3 coding sequence is TGTGCCAGCACCCCCGCGCCCATGGTCACAGATACGCAGTATTTT. This gives the protein CASTPAPMVTDTQYF.

This clonotype showed up many times. Lacking the conserved final phenylalanine or tryptophan, this CDR3 likely reflects a read error. The chain carries TRBV19 and TRBJ2-1; TRBD2 aligns across 9 bases. Unmatched junction bases numbered 16, after V lost 3 bases and J lost 4 bases. CDR1 is LNHDA, CDR2 SQIVND, per germline (reference sequence). This CDR3 spans 19 amino acids. For the CDR3, the DNA is TGTGCCAGTAGTATGTCATCTGGATGGCTAGCGGGGACTTACAATGAGCAGTTCTAC. It is translated as CASSMSSGWLAGTYNEQFY.

This clonotype was recorded many times. J is TRBJ2-1 and V is TRBV6-5; D call uncertain. The germline gives CDR1 MNHEY, CDR2 SVGAGI. CDR3 length: 17 residues. The ends were cut back, 0 bases at V and 0 bases at J, with 12 bases in the middle. The CDR3 protein is CASSYSYYGISYNEQFF. Written as DNA, the CDR3 is TGTGCCAGCAGTTACTCGTATTATGGGATCTCCTACAATGAGCAGTTCTTC.

This clonotype was seen at least ten times. The V call is TRBV20-1, the J call TRBJ1-1; D possibly corresponds to TRBD1 (6 bases). CDR1 and CDR2 from the germline V gene are DFQATT and SNEGSKA (reference sequence). This CDR3 is built from 17 residues. The ends were cut back, 3 bases at V and 1 base at J, with 21 bases in the middle. The CDR3 DNA reads TGCAGTGCTAGGGACCGGGACAACCCCGGCGGGAACACTGAAGCTTTCTTT. Its translation: CSARDRDNPGGNTEAFF.

This clonotype came up many times. The chain joins TRBV29-1 to TRBJ2-5; 9 nucleotides agree with TRBD2. This CDR3 has 14 residues. Germline CDR1 is SQVTM and CDR2 is ANQGSEA. With 4 bases clipped from V and 1 base from J, the junction kept 4 bases outside the gene matches. This CDR3 is CSVGVSGGQETQYF. The CDR3 coding sequence is TGCAGCGTTGGGGTTAGCGGGGGCCAAGAGACCCAGTACTTC.

This clonotype has ten or more counts. The rearrangement links TRBV7-9 to TRBJ2-5; the D gene is possibly TRBD1 (6 bases). Germline V gene sequence: CDR1 SEHNR, CDR2 FQNEAQ (reference sequence). There are 14 residues in the CDR3. V lost 7 bases to trimming and J lost 2 bases, with 14 bases between them. CDR3 protein: CASNEGVLQETQYF. The CDR3 DNA reads TGTGCCAGCAATGAGGGGGTGCTACAAGAGACCCAGTACTTC.

By sample fraction, this clonotype is medium-sized. The chain carries TRBV11-2 and TRBJ2-1; perhaps TRBD2 as D (6 bases). Trimming shortened V by 2 bases and J by 5 bases, and 10 bases separated the two germline ends. The CDR3 is 14 residues long. Germline V gene lookup returns CDR1 SGHAT and CDR2 FQNNGV. In DNA form, the CDR3 reads TGTGCCAGCAGCTTACGGGGGTTCAACAATGAGCAGTTCTTC. This translates into CASSLRGFNNEQFF.

This clonotype has at least ten counts. The gene calls are TRBV20-1 and TRBJ2-7, with TRBD2 matching 8 bases. CDR3 length: 14 amino acids. Germline V gives CDR1 DFQATT, CDR2 SNEGSKA (reference sequence). V was clipped by 3 bases and J by 5 bases; unmatched bases: 9. CDR3 DNA: TGCAGTGCTAGCCGCCTAGCGGGTCCTGACGAGCAGTACTTC. This sequence encodes CSASRLAGPDEQYF.

This clonotype has ten or more counts. Its ends do not fully match the called genes, so a read error is possible. This chain connects TRBV4-1 to TRBJ2-2, with 9 bases aligning to TRBD2. Germline V gene lookup returns CDR1 MGHRA and CDR2 YSYEKL. The CDR3 totals 15 residues. In DNA, the CDR3 is TGCGCTAGCAGCCAGCGGCAGGTAGCGGGGGAGGAGCTGTTTTTT. Translated: CASSQRQVAGEELFF.

This clonotype has a count of ten or more. The V call is TRBV7-6, the J call TRBJ1-4; 12 bases match TRBD1. This CDR3 spans 16 amino acids. CDR1 SGHVS and CDR2 FNYEAQ come from the germline V gene. V was pared by 3 bases and J by 3 bases, with 2 bases of the junction left unmatched. CDR3 in DNA: TGTGCCAGCAGCTTGGGACAGGGGGCAGCTAATGAAAAACTGTTTTTT. Translating gives CASSLGQGAANEKLFF.

This clonotype is categorized as medium-sized. V usage is TRBV27 and J usage is TRBJ2-7; 8 bases align to TRBD1. This CDR3 has 14 amino acids. Germline-derived CDR1 and CDR2 are MNHEY and SMNVEV (reference sequence). J gave up 0 bases and V 5 bases, and 3 bases lay outside the gene matches. The CDR3: CASSRTGSSYEQYF. CDR3 DNA: TGTGCCAGCAGTCGGACAGGGTCCTCCTACGAGCAGTACTTC.

This clonotype was counted at least ten times. The V and J genes are TRBV7-2 and TRBJ2-1; 8 nucleotides align to TRBD1. Looked up from germline, CDR1 is SGHTA and CDR2 is FQGNSA. The CDR3 length is 16 residues. With 4 bases clipped from V and 0 bases from J, the junction kept 5 bases outside the gene matches. The CDR3 region is CASSSRGQGSYNEQFF. The CDR3 coding sequence is TGTGCCAGCAGCTCGCGAGGACAGGGCTCCTACAATGAGCAGTTCTTC.

This clonotype appeared many times. This rearrangement joins TRBV7-2 to TRBJ2-5; a possible D gene is TRBD2 (7 bases). Trimming cost V 8 bases and J 5 bases, with 21 bases left between them. CDR3 length: 15 residues. The germline CDR1 and CDR2 sequences are SGHTA and FQGNSA. The CDR3 sequence is CASCLGGGWGETQYF. DNA for the CDR3: TGTGCCAGCTGCCTGGGGGGGGGCTGGGGGGAGACCCAGTACTTC.

This clonotype turned up a few times. Being one base from a much bigger clone, this may be a read error. The V call is TRBV6-1, the J call TRBJ1-5; weak D call: TRBD1 (5 bases). Looked up from germline, CDR1 is MNHNS and CDR2 is SASEGT. The CDR3 is 14 residues long. DNA of the CDR3: TGTGCCAGCAGTGGACAGTATAGCAATCAGCCCCAGCGTTTT. Translation gives CASSGQYSNQPQRF.

This clonotype turned up a few times. This chain uses TRBV6-1 with TRBJ2-7; D remains ambiguous. The germline gives CDR1 MNHNS, CDR2 SASEGT. The V end was cut by 6 bases, the J end by 1 base, with 7 bases between. This CDR3 is built from 12 residues. CDR3 DNA: TGTGCCAGCAGGGCAGGATCCTACGAGCAGTACTTC. Protein product: CASRAGSYEQYF.

The table lists this clonotype with many counts. This rearrangement joins TRBV10-1 to TRBJ1-5; D gene uncertain. CDR3 length: 11 amino acids. V lost 7 bases and J lost 2, with 3 bases in between. Germline CDR1 and CDR2: WNHNN and SYGVQD (reference sequence). The CDR3 loop reads CASMRNQPQHF. For the CDR3, the DNA is TGCGCCAGCATGCGCAATCAGCCCCAGCATTTT.

This clonotype has ten or more counts. This rearrangement joins TRBV29-1 to TRBJ2-2; D is uncertain. This CDR3 is built from 16 residues. Trimming removed 6 bases at V and 2 bases at J, with 19 bases between. In germline, CDR1 is SQVTM, CDR2 ANQGSEA. The CDR3 DNA sequence: TGCAGCGTGACCCCGGGCCACGGTTTAAACACCGGGGAGCTGTTTTTT. It codes for CSVTPGHGLNTGELFF.

This clonotype was seen repeatedly, ten times or more. The CDR3 sequence: CASSYSSYGEKLFF. CDR3 coding DNA: TGTGCCAGCAGTTACTCGAGTTATGGTGAAAAACTGTTTTTT. The gene calls are TRBV6-6 and TRBJ1-4, with unresolved D. V was trimmed by 0 bases and J by 7 bases, leaving 9 bases between them. This CDR3 spans 14 amino acids. The germline CDR1 and CDR2 sequences are MNHNY and SVGAGI (reference sequence).

At least ten counts were recorded for this clonotype. V is TRBV20-1 and J is TRBJ1-4; D is possibly TRBD1 (6 bases). The V end lost 3 bases, the J end lost 4 bases, and 18 bases lay between the germline ends. The CDR3 spans 16 residues. Germline-derived CDR1 and CDR2 are DFQATT and SNEGSKA (reference sequence). The CDR3 DNA follows: TGCAGTGCTAGTAGGCAGGGGCTAGTAGTTAATGAAAAACTGTTTTTT. Protein: CSASRQGLVVNEKLFF.

The chain links TRBV2 to TRBJ1-2; D not resolved. The CDR3 runs 12 residues. The germline CDR1 and CDR2 sequences are SNHLY and FYNNEI. Trimming removed 8 bases at V and 4 bases at J, with 11 bases between. The CDR3 sequence: CASLATAYGYTF. As DNA, the CDR3 is TGTGCCAGCCTAGCGACGGCCTATGGCTACACCTTC.

This clonotype occurred many times. The rearrangement links TRBV12-3 or TRBV12-4 to TRBJ2-5, with TRBD2 matching over 10 bases. The CDR3 runs to 15 residues. With 3 bases clipped from V and 5 bases from J, the junction kept 6 bases outside the gene matches. The CDR3 nucleotides are TGTGCCAGCAGTTTCGGACTAGCGGCGGCGGAGACCCAGTACTTC. This sequence encodes CASSFGLAAAETQYF.